This note documents a single T cell receptor beta chain sequence. The data belong to a study of control samples from healthy donors and cancer patients. Germline CDR1 and CDR2: ENHRY and SYGVKD. This CDR3 has 14 amino acids. V shed 6 bases, J shed 9 bases, and the junction held 7 bases outside the gene matches. The data were produced by immunoSEQ multiplex PCR, yet TCRdb's version contains in-frame clones alone and is incomplete. The table records tens of thousands of clones, approximately 90% of them present only once. Specimen: PBMCs. This clonotype was sampled from a man in his forties or fifties with colorectal cancer. This rearrangement joins TRBV10-3 to TRBJ1-6; TRBD1 agrees at 8 bases. The CDR3 region has the DNA TGTGCCATCAGCCCCGGGACAGGAGCTTCACCCCTCCACTTT. This codes for CAISPGTGASPLHF.